Below are 29 T cell receptor beta chains sequenced from a single sample in a study of T cell repertoires in cytomegalovirus infection. A single record per CDR3 protein comes from TCRdb applying MiXCR to the reads. This sample has around 270,000 distinct CDR3 sequences; approximately 10% occur once, and the top ten carry about 15%. The sample comprised PBMCs. These receptors were taken from a human donor in good health (CMV status not recorded). Some clones in this sample may be carry-over from other donors' samples.

This clonotype has more than one count but fewer than ten. This chain uses TRBV29-1 with TRBJ1-1, with D uncertain. Germline CDR1 SQVTM, CDR2 ANQGSEA. This CDR3 region has 13 residues. Trimming took off 7 bases at V and 4 bases at J, with 16 bases between the two ends. CDR3 sequence (DNA): TGCAGCGGCTCTCGGTCTCAAGGCACTGAAGCTTTCTTT. Its translation is CSGSRSQGTEAFF.

This clonotype has a count of ten or more. The gene calls are TRBV6-1 and TRBJ2-5; 11 bases line up with TRBD2. After removal of 2 bases from V and 5 bases from J, the junction contained 4 bases not matched to a gene. The CDR3 extends over 15 amino acids. Germline V gene sequence: CDR1 MNHNS, CDR2 SASEGT. The CDR3 region has the DNA TGTGCCAGCAGTGAACGACTAGCGGGAAGGGAGACCCAGTACTTC. Encoded protein: CASSERLAGRETQYF.

In this sample, this clonotype turned up many times. The V call is TRBV7-2, the J call TRBJ2-6; 8 positions match TRBD1. There are 17 residues in the CDR3. The germline V gene encodes CDR1 SGHTA and CDR2 FQGNSA. Unmatched junction bases numbered 5, after V lost 4 bases and J lost 0 bases. DNA of the CDR3: TGTGCCAGCAGCTCGGACAGGGTGGGCTCTGGGGCCAACGTCCTGACTTTC. Its protein is CASSSDRVGSGANVLTF.

This clonotype was found many times. The chain uses TRBV7-2 and TRBJ2-7; D is unclear. V lost 6 bases, J lost 4 bases, and 7 bases lay in between. Germline lookup yields CDR1 SGHTA and CDR2 FQGNSA. The CDR3 extends over 11 amino acids. The CDR3 sequence: CASRSVYEQYF. CDR3 nucleotide sequence: TGTGCCAGCAGGAGTGTATACGAGCAGTACTTC.

This clonotype was detected many times. This sequence joins TRBV18 and TRBJ1-2, with 7 bases identical to TRBD1. V trimming: 2 bases; J trimming: 6 bases; junction bases outside the gene matches: 6. CDR1 KGHSH and CDR2 LQKENI come from the germline V gene. The CDR3 length is 14 residues. CDR3 in amino acids: CASSPWDRPDGYTF. CDR3 sequence (DNA): TGTGCCAGCTCACCATGGGACAGACCGGATGGCTACACCTTC. The full variable domain, its missing parts supplied by reference TRBV18 and TRBJ1-2, is NAGVMQNPRHLVRRRGQEARLRCSPMKGHSHVYWYRQLPEEGLKFMVYLQKENIIDESGMPKERFSAEFPKEGPSILRIQQVVRGDSAAYFCASSPWDRPDGYTFGSGTRLTVV.

This clonotype appeared a few times. The chain couples TRBV28 to TRBJ1-5, with D possibly TRBD1 on 5 matching bases. Germline V gene lookup returns CDR1 MDHEN and CDR2 SYDVKM. CDR3 length: 16 residues. With 5 bases removed from V and 0 bases from J, the gap between germline ends came to 14 bases. The CDR3 sequence: CASSPRDWNSNQPQHF. In DNA, the CDR3 is TGTGCCAGCAGTCCGAGGGACTGGAATAGCAATCAGCCCCAGCATTTT.

This clonotype was picked up many times. The chain recombines TRBV7-9 with TRBJ2-7; possible D gene TRBD2, 6 bases. This CDR3 has 18 residues. The germline V gene has CDR1 SEHNR and CDR2 FQNEAQ (reference sequence). V lost 1 base and J 4 bases, leaving 23 bases between the germline ends. The CDR3 loop reads CASSLGFGRPSGEYEQYF. The CDR3, as DNA: TGTGCCAGCAGCTTAGGATTTGGCAGGCCTTCGGGAGAGTACGAGCAGTACTTC.

The sample holds many counts of this clonotype. The chain recombines TRBV7-2 with TRBJ2-4, with D tentatively TRBD1 or TRBD2 (6 bases each). Trimming removed 5 bases from V and 6 bases from J, with 20 bases in between. CDR1 is SGHTA and CDR2 is FQGNSA in the germline V gene. This CDR3 comprises 16 residues. The CDR3 DNA reads as TGTGCCAGCAGCCCTGGCCATACGGGGGCAGGAAACATTCAGTACTTC. It yields the protein CASSPGHTGAGNIQYF.

Many counts were recorded for this clonotype. The chain employs TRBV15 and TRBJ1-5; 9 nucleotides line up with TRBD1. The trim removed 5 bases at V and 1 base at J, leaving 6 bases unmatched. The V gene's germline CDR1 is LNHNV and CDR2 YYDKDF (reference sequence). The length of the CDR3 is 16 residues. As DNA, the CDR3 is TGTGCCACCAGCCTCGGACAGGGGACAAGCAATCAGCCCCAGCATTTT. Translation: CATSLGQGTSNQPQHF.

This clonotype was seen many times. The rearrangement links TRBV7-2 to TRBJ2-5; D is ambiguous. Germline V gene lookup returns CDR1 SGHTA and CDR2 FQGNSA. V gave up 1 base and J gave up 1 base, with 13 bases separating them. The CDR3 sequence is 16 residues long. CDR3 nucleotide sequence: TGTGCCAGCAGCTTAGTATCGGGCGGATCCCAAGAGACCCAGTACTTC. Its translation is CASSLVSGGSQETQYF.

This clonotype appeared many times. The rearrangement joins TRBV7-2 to TRBJ2-3; 11 bases are a match to TRBD1. Germline CDR1 is SGHTA and CDR2 is FQGNSA. With 3 bases clipped from V and 6 bases from J, the junction kept 8 bases outside the gene matches. The CDR3 consists of 16 residues. The CDR3 DNA reads as TGTGCCAGCAGCTTGGGACAGGGGGTAAGGGCGGATACGCAGTATTTT. Amino acids: CASSLGQGVRADTQYF.

The table lists this clonotype with many counts. This rearrangement joins TRBV28 to TRBJ1-2; 7 nucleotides line up with TRBD1. The CDR3 covers 16 residues. Germline CDR1 MDHEN, CDR2 SYDVKM. V shed 2 bases and J 4 bases; nucleotides not matched to a gene: 10. The CDR3: CASSLPRVQGSYGYTF. The CDR3 bases are TGTGCCAGCAGTTTACCCAGAGTACAGGGGAGCTATGGCTACACCTTC.

The table lists this clonotype with many counts. The V and J genes are TRBV7-2 and TRBJ2-7; D is unresolved. The CDR3 is 12 residues long. Trimming left V 2 bases short and J 11 bases short, with 13 bases between. The germline gives CDR1 SGHTA, CDR2 FQGNSA. CDR3 nucleotide sequence: TGTGCCAGCAGCTTACCCTCCACACCGAAGTACTTC. Protein sequence: CASSLPSTPKYF.

About this clonotype itself: This may be a read error, as it is one base from a much larger clone. The chain couples TRBV7-6 to TRBJ2-5; D call uncertain. Germline values: CDR1 SGHVS, CDR2 FNYEAQ. CDR3 length: 14 amino acids. V gave up 5 bases and J gave up 4 bases, with 14 bases separating them. This chain's CDR3 is CASSPSERRETQYF. DNA of the CDR3: TGTGCCAGCAGCCCCAGCGAGAGGAGAGAGACCCAGTACTTC.

This clonotype showed up many times. The chain links TRBV7-2 to TRBJ1-3; no firm D call. Germline CDR1 and CDR2: SGHTA and FQGNSA. CDR3 size: 14 residues. V gave up 4 bases and J gave up 0 bases, with 7 bases separating them. The CDR3 spells CASSSWASGNTIYF. CDR3 sequence (DNA): TGTGCCAGCAGCTCGTGGGCCTCTGGAAACACCATATATTTT.

The rearrangement uses TRBV7-3 and TRBJ1-4; possible D gene TRBD1, 5 bases. The CDR3 is 16 residues long. The V and J ends lost 0 bases and 0 bases respectively, with 8 bases between them. CDR1 and CDR2 (germline): SGHTA, FQGTGA. The CDR3 is CASSLTGTSTNEKLFF. The CDR3, as DNA: TGTGCCAGCAGCTTAACCGGGACCTCAACTAATGAAAAACTGTTTTTT.

This chain joins TRBV4-2 and TRBJ2-7; TRBD1 aligns across 8 bases. CDR3 size: 16 residues. In germline, CDR1 is LGHNA, CDR2 YNFKEQ. Germline trimming cut 1 base from V and 6 bases from J; bases unmatched to any gene: 11. CDR3 in amino acids: CASSQGTGQGRSEQYF. The CDR3, as DNA: TGTGCCAGCAGCCAAGGCACTGGACAGGGAAGGAGCGAGCAGTACTTC.

This clonotype was detected many times. CDR3 nucleotide sequence: TGTGCCAGCAGCTTTGCCGGAGGCGGTGAGCAGTTCTTC. The encoded protein is CASSFAGGGEQFF. The chain couples TRBV7-6 to TRBJ2-1; tentative D call: TRBD2 (5 bases). There are 13 residues in the CDR3. Between the trimmed V and J ends, which lost 3 bases and 9 bases, there was a span of 12 bases. Germline V gene data show CDR1 as SGHVS and CDR2 as FNYEAQ.

This clonotype appeared many times. This chain links TRBV19 with TRBJ2-7; 8 positions agree with TRBD1. This CDR3 is built from 13 residues. V dropped 3 bases and J dropped 5; count of bases not matched to a gene: 3. Germline CDR1 reads LNHDA; CDR2 reads SQIVND (reference sequence). The CDR3 protein is CASSMGQVDEQYF. DNA of the CDR3: TGTGCCAGTAGTATGGGACAGGTAGACGAGCAGTACTTC.

The chain joins TRBV19 to TRBJ1-3, with D hard to call. CDR1 is LNHDA, CDR2 SQIVND, per germline (reference sequence). V was clipped by 5 bases and J by 0 bases, with 11 bases between them. CDR3 length: 15 amino acids. This chain's CDR3 is CASSLTPSSGNTIYF. In nucleotides, the CDR3 is TGTGCCAGTAGTCTTACACCGAGCTCTGGAAACACCATATATTTT.

This clonotype was recorded at least ten times. J is TRBJ1-1 and V is TRBV7-2, with TRBD1 matching over 8 bases. The germline V gene has CDR1 SGHTA and CDR2 FQGNSA. The CDR3 has 15 residues. J gave up 1 base and V 1 base, and 2 bases lay outside the gene matches. The CDR3 sequence: CASSLVGQENTEAFF. For the CDR3, the DNA is TGTGCCAGCAGCTTAGTGGGACAGGAGAACACTGAAGCTTTCTTT.

The genes are TRBV29-1 and TRBJ2-1; 9 bases line up with TRBD1. The CDR3 is 11 residues long. Losses at the gene ends were 7 bases for V and 8 bases for J; bases not matched to a gene: 3. Germline V gene sequence: CDR1 SQVTM, CDR2 ANQGSEA. For the CDR3, the DNA is TGCAGCGCGAGGACAGGGGATGAGCAGTTCTTC. The encoded protein is CSARTGDEQFF.

The rearrangement joins TRBV6-2 or TRBV6-3 to TRBJ2-1, with TRBD2 matching over 9 bases. The CDR3 sequence is 16 residues long. Germline assignment: CDR1 MNHEY and CDR2 SVGEGT. V gave up 1 base and J gave up 7 bases; unmatched junction bases: 8. The CDR3 nucleotides read TGTGCCAGCAGTTACTGGGGCGGGGGGGGTCTTAATGAGCAGTTCTTC. Its protein is CASSYWGGGGLNEQFF.

This clonotype has a count of ten or more. This rearrangement joins TRBV6-8 to TRBJ1-2; 7 nucleotides align to TRBD1. J gave up 4 bases and V 0 bases, and 8 bases lay outside the gene matches. Germline CDR1 and CDR2: MNHGY and SAAAGT. This CDR3 has 16 amino acids. The CDR3 protein is CASSYSGETGVYGYTF. In nucleotides, the CDR3 is TGTGCCAGCAGTTACTCCGGAGAAACAGGGGTCTATGGCTACACCTTC.

This chain joins TRBV5-6 and TRBJ2-2; D may be TRBD1 or TRBD2 (5 bases each). The V end was cut by 5 bases, the J end by 5 bases, with 19 bases between. This CDR3 has 16 residues. Germline CDR1 is SGHDT and CDR2 is YYEEEE. In nucleotides, the CDR3 is TGTGCCAGCAGTTGGACCGGGGCTAGGAAGACCGGGGAGCTGTTTTTT. Translating gives CASSWTGARKTGELFF.

Ten or more counts support this clonotype. The chain has TRBV11-2 and TRBJ1-5; 7 nucleotides align to TRBD1. CDR1 is SGHAT and CDR2 is FQNNGV in the germline V gene. The V and J ends lost 2 bases and 7 bases, in that order; junction bases with no gene match: 2. The CDR3 loop spans 13 amino acids. DNA of the CDR3: TGTGCCAGCAGCTTATGGGACAGCCAGCCCCAGCATTTT. It specifies CASSLWDSQPQHF.

The chain uses TRBV15 and TRBJ2-7; 9 bases align to TRBD1. The CDR3 is 17 amino acids. Germline CDR1 LNHNV, CDR2 YYDKDF (reference sequence). Germline trimming cut 0 bases from V and 6 bases from J; bases unmatched to any gene: 12. CDR3 protein: CATSRDEPGTGQGEQYF. The CDR3 nucleotides are TGTGCCACCAGCAGAGACGAGCCCGGGACAGGGCAGGGCGAGCAGTACTTC.

This clonotype occurred a few times. The CDR3 region has the DNA TGTGCCAGCAGCTTAGGACTGAGCAACAATGAGCAGTTCTTC. Its translation is CASSLGLSNNEQFF. The rearrangement links TRBV7-2 to TRBJ2-1; no firm D call. The CDR3 is 14 amino acids. V shed 1 base and J shed 5 bases, with 9 bases lying between them. Germline values: CDR1 SGHTA, CDR2 FQGNSA. Variable domain in full (rest from reference TRBV7-2 and TRBJ2-1): GAGVSQSPSNKVTEKGKDVELRCDPISGHTALYWYRQSLGQGLEFLIYFQGNSAPDKSGLPSDRFSAERTGGSVSTLTIQRTQQEDSAVYLCASSLGLSNNEQFFGPGTRLTVL.

This clonotype was counted ten times or more. The gene calls are TRBV7-2 and TRBJ2-7, with D tentatively TRBD1 or TRBD2 (6 bases each). With 0 bases removed from V and 6 bases from J, the gap between germline ends came to 12 bases. Per the germline V gene, CDR1 is SGHTA and CDR2 is FQGNSA. The CDR3 contains 14 residues. CDR3: CASSLAPRGREQYF. In nucleotides, the CDR3 is TGTGCCAGCAGCTTAGCCCCTCGGGGGCGCGAGCAGTACTTC.